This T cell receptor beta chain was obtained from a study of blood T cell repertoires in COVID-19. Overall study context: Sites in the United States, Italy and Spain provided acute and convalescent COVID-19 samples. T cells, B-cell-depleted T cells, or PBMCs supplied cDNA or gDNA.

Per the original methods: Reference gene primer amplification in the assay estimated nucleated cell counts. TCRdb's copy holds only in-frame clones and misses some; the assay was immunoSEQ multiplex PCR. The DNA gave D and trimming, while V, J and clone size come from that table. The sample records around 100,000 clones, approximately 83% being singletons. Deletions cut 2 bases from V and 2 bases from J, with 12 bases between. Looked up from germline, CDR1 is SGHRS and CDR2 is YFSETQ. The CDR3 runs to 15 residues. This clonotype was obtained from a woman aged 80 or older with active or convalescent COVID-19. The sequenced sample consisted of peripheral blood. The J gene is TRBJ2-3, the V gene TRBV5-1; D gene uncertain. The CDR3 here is CASSLQSAFTDTQYF. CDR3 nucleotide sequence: TGCGCCAGCAGCTTACAATCTGCTTTCACAGATACGCAGTATTTT. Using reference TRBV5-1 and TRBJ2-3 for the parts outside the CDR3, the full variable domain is KAGVTQTPRYLIKTRGQQVTLSCSPISGHRSVSWYQQTPGQGLQFLFEYFSETQRNKGNFPGRFSGRQFSNSRSEMNVSTLELGDSALYLCASSLQSAFTDTQYFGPGTRLTVL.